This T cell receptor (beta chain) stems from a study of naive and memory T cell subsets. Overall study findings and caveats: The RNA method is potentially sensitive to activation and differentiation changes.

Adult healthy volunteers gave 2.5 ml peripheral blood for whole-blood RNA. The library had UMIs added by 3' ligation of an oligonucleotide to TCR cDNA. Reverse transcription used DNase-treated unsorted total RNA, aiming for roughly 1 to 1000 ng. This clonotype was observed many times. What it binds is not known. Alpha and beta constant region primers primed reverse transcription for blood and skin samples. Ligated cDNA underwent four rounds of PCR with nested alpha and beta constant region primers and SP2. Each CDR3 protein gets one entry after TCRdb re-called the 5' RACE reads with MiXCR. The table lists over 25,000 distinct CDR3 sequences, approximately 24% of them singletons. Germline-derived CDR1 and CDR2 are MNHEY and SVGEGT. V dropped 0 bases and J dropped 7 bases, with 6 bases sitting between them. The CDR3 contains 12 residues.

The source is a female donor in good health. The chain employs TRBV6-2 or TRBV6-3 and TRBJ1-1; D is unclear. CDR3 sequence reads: CASSYSGFEAFF. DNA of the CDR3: TGTGCCAGCAGTTACTCCGGTTTTGAAGCTTTCTTT.